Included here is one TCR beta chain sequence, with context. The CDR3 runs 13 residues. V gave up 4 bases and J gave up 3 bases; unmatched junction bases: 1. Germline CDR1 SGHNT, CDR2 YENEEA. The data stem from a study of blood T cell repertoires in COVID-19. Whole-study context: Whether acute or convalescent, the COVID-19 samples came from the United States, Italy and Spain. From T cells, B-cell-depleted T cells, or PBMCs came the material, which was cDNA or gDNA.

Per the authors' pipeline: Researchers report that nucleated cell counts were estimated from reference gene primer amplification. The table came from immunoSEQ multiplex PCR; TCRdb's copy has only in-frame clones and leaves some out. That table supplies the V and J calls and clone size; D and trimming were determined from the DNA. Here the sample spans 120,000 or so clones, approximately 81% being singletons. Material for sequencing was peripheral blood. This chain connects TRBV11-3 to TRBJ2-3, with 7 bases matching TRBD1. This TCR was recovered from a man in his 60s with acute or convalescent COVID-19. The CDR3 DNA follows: TGTGCCAGCAGCTCGGGACAGACAGATACGCAGTATTTT. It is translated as CASSSGQTDTQYF.